This paragraph reports one T cell receptor (beta chain). The target antigen is unknown. Next came a second PCR, run for about 7 to 12 cycles, which used a sample-barcoded 5' primer along with a J-beta primer mix. One entry per CDR3 protein, called by TCRdb with MiXCR from the 5' RACE reads. Here the sample spans fewer than 2,000,000 distinct CDR3 sequences, roughly a third being singletons. Germline values: CDR1 DFQATT, CDR2 SNEGSKA (reference sequence). The V end was cut by 5 bases, the J end by 0 bases, with 12 bases between. The CDR3 spans 14 residues. The sample originates from a study of blood T cells in healthy people across ages. The study's findings and limits: When one million T cells were used, diversity estimates were thought to be underestimates. TCR beta diversity, measured per million T cells, fell in a roughly linear way with age.

This chain uses TRBV20-1 with TRBJ2-3, with no clear D. This sequence was found in a woman in her twenties or thirties in good health. Material: blood. The CDR3, as DNA: TGCAGTGCTTTCTCCTTTGTAAGCACAGATACGCAGTATTTT. Amino acid sequence: CSAFSFVSTDTQYF.